The source of this T cell receptor beta chain is a study of CD4+ T cells in melanoma. Only in-frame clones appear in the TCRdb table, and some are missing; sequencing was by immunoSEQ multiplex PCR. Here the sample spans fewer than 20,000 clones, approximately 83% being singletons. Note on this clone: Its antigen remains unknown.

Trimming stripped 4 bases from V and 6 bases from J, with 16 bases between. Germline V CDR1 and CDR2: KGHSH, LQKENI. The CDR3 runs 15 residues. Broader study findings: A reported correlation linked neoantigen-specific CD4+ T cells to CD8+, macrophage and B cell function. In melanoma, neoantigen-specific CD4+ T cells reportedly differed in differentiation state.

This receptor was obtained from a human donor with melanoma. This chain connects TRBV18 to TRBJ2-1; D gene uncertain. Material for sequencing was cells from a culture (not recorded whether cultured in vitro). CDR3: CASSQGFTFGNEQFF. The CDR3 DNA sequence: TGTGCCAGCTCACAAGGGTTTACTTTTGGCAATGAGCAGTTCTTC.